The T cell receptor beta chain described here comes from a study of T cell repertoires in cytomegalovirus infection. For the study at large: Both a matching HLA type and CMV infection were indicated by public TCR beta signatures. Study-wide results and limits: HLA-C-restricted CMV clonotypes gave the most frequent clonotype in two of eight donors.

The sample holds a few counts of this clonotype. Antigen specificity is unknown. TCRdb redid the calling of the reads with MiXCR, one entry per CDR3 protein. In the table there are 150,000 to 200,000 distinct CDR3 sequences, under 25% of which are singletons. Losses at the gene ends were 8 bases for V and 0 bases for J; bases not matched to a gene: 5. The CDR3 is 15 amino acids. The germline V gene has CDR1 LNHDA and CDR2 SQIVND (reference sequence). Sequencing used PBMCs. V gene TRBV19 combines with J gene TRBJ2-7; 12 bases are a match to TRBD2. The receptor was derived from a human donor in good health (CMV status not recorded). Some clones in this sample may be carry-over from other donors' samples. The CDR3 DNA reads as TGTGCCAGTTCTCAGACTAGCGGGAGCTCCTACGAGCAGTACTTC. It translates to CASSQTSGSSYEQYF.